The 2 T cell receptor beta chains in this list originate from one sample, sequenced in a study of blood T cell repertoires in COVID-19. TCRdb keeps only in-frame clones here, not all; method: immunoSEQ multiplex PCR. The table lists a few hundred thousand clones, 90% of them singletons. The sample taken for sequencing was PBMCs or T cells enriched from blood (not recorded which). The origin of the receptors is a man aged 18 to 30 who had recovered from COVID-19.

J is TRBJ2-7 and V is TRBV27; 9 nucleotides agree with TRBD2. V lost 6 bases to trimming and J lost 0 bases; unmatched junction nucleotides: 6. From germline, CDR1 is MNHEY and CDR2 SMNVEV (reference sequence). The CDR3 runs to 15 residues. CDR3 protein: CASRRGGLYSYEQYF. The CDR3 coding sequence is TGTGCCAGCAGGCGGGGGGGACTATACTCCTACGAGCAGTACTTC.

The J gene is TRBJ2-5, the V gene TRBV2; 12 bases map to TRBD2. J was trimmed by 3 bases and V by 1 base; bases with no gene match: 0. The CDR3 contains 15 residues. Germline V CDR1 and CDR2: SNHLY, FYNNEI. The CDR3: CASSEGTSGEETQYF. CDR3 bases: TGTGCCAGCAGTGAAGGGACTAGCGGGGAAGAGACCCAGTACTTC.